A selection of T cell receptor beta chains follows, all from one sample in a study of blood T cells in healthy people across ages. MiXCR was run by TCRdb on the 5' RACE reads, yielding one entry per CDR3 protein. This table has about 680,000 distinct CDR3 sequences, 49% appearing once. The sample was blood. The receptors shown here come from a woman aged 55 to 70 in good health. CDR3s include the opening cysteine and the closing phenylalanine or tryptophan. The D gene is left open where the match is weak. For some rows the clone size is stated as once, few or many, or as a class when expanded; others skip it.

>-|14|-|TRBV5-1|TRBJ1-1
CASSQVPGSTEAFF
TGCGCCAGCTCTCAGGTTCCGGGGAGCACTGAAGCTTTCTTT
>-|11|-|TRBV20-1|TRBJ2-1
CSARDSYHTFF
TGCAGTGCTAGAGATTCCTACCACACGTTCTTC
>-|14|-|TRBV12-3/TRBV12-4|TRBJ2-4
CANSYEGAKNIQYF
TGTGCCAACAGTTACGAAGGGGCCAAAAACATTCAGTACTTC
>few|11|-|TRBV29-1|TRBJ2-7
CSQTGSYEQYF
TGCAGCCAGACAGGCTCCTACGAGCAGTACTTC
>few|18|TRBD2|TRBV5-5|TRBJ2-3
CASSLGLAGRPGTDTQYF
TGTGCCAGCAGCTTGGGACTAGCGGGACGCCCCGGCACAGATACGCAGTATTTT
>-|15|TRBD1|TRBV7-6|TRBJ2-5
CASSPDRVKQETQYF
TGTGCCAGCAGTCCCGACAGGGTGAAGCAAGAGACCCAGTACTTC
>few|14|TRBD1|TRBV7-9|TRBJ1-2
CASSLVVTGDGYTF
TGTGCCAGCAGCTTAGTGGTGACAGGGGATGGCTACACCTTC
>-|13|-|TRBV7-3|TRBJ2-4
CASSSGSENIQYF
TGTGCCAGCAGCTCGGGCTCGGAAAACATTCAGTACTTC
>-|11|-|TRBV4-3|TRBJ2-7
CASSQGGLKYF
TGCGCCAGCAGCCAAGGGGGACTTAAGTACTTC
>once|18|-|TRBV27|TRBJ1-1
CASSLFRGLRGANTEAFF
TGTGCCAGCAGTTTATTTAGGGGTCTGAGGGGTGCGAACACTGAAGCTTTCTTT
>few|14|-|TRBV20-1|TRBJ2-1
CSARCQPGDNEQFF
TGCAGTGCTAGATGCCAGCCTGGGGACAATGAGCAGTTCTTC
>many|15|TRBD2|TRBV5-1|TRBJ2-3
CASRSAGVIGDTQYF
TGCGCCAGCAGGTCTGCGGGAGTGATTGGAGATACGCAGTATTTT
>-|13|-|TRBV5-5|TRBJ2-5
CASSRVPGETQYF
TGTGCCAGCAGCAGAGTGCCAGGGGAGACCCAGTACTTC
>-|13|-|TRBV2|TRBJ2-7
CANRRDLLGEQYF
TGTGCCAACCGCCGGGACTTACTTGGCGAGCAGTACTTC
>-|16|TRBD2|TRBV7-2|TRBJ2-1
CASSLEAGGRGNEQFF
TGTGCCAGCAGCTTAGAGGCGGGAGGGCGAGGTAATGAGCAGTTCTTC
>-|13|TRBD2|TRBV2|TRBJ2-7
CASVGTRTGEQYF
TGTGCCAGCGTCGGGACTAGAACGGGCGAGCAGTACTTC
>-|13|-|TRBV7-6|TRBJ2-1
CASSLAGPSGQFF
TGTGCCAGCAGCTTAGCGGGGCCCTCAGGACAGTTCTTC
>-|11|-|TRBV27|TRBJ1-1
CASRIAGVAFF
TGTGCCAGCAGGATTGCGGGAGTAGCTTTCTTT
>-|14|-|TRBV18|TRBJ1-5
CASSPNFSNQPQHF
TGTGCCAGCTCACCAAACTTTAGCAATCAGCCCCAGCATTTT
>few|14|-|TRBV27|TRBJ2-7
CASSSMAASYEQYF
TGTGCCAGCAGTTCCATGGCAGCGAGCTACGAGCAGTACTTC
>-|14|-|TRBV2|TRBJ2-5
CASSETGSQETQYF
TGTGCCAGCAGTGAAACGGGCAGTCAAGAGACCCAGTACTTC
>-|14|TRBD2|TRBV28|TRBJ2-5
CASSLGGYGETQYF
TGTGCCAGCAGTTTGGGAGGGTACGGGGAGACCCAGTACTTC
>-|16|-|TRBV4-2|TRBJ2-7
CASSYRVGPFSYEQYF
TGTGCCAGCAGCTACAGAGTAGGGCCGTTCTCCTACGAGCAGTACTTC
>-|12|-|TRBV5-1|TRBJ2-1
CASRTFSDEQFF
TGCGCCAGCAGAACCTTTAGCGACGAGCAGTTCTTC
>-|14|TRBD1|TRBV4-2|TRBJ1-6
CASSHDRVNSPLHF
TGTGCCAGCAGCCATGACAGGGTGAATTCACCCCTCCACTTT
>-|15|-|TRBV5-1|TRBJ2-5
CASSKGQLGQETQYF
TGCGCCAGCAGCAAAGGGCAGCTCGGCCAAGAGACCCAGTACTTC
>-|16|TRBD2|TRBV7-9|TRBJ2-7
CASSFQAGTSVYEQYF
TGTGCCAGCAGCTTTCAAGCCGGGACTAGCGTCTACGAGCAGTACTTC
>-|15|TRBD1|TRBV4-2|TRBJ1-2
CASSQEGQGACGYTF
TGTGCCAGCAGCCAAGAAGGACAGGGGGCATGTGGCTACACCTTC
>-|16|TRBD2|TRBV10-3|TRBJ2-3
CAIRRTSIGAPDTQYF
TGTGCCATCAGGAGGACTAGCATCGGGGCGCCAGATACGCAGTATTTT
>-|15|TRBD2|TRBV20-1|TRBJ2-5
CSAPPGTSGEETQYF
TGCAGTGCGCCACCCGGGACTAGCGGAGAAGAGACCCAGTACTTC
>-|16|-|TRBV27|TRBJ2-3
CASSLKNRDPPDTQYF
TGTGCCAGCAGTTTGAAAAACCGGGACCCTCCAGATACGCAGTATTTT
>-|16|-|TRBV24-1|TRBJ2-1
CATSDLAWAGGHEQFF
TGTGCCACCAGTGATTTGGCGTGGGCAGGCGGGCATGAGCAGTTCTTC
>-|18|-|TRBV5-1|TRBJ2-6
CASSSSGDLISGANVLTF
TGCGCCAGCAGCTCTTCAGGGGACCTCATCTCTGGGGCCAACGTCCTGACTTTC
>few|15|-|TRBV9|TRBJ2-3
CASSRTPAVGDTQYF
TGTGCCAGCAGCCGGACCCCAGCGGTCGGGGATACGCAGTATTTT
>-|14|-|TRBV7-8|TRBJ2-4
CASSLGPAYNEQYF
TGTGCCAGCAGCTTAGGTCCAGCCTACAATGAGCAGTACTTC
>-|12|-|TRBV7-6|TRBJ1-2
CASSLEGHGYTF
TGTGCCAGCAGCTTAGAAGGGCATGGCTACACCTTC
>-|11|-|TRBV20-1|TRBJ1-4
CSARYNEKLFF
TGCAGTGCTAGATACAATGAAAAACTGTTTTTT
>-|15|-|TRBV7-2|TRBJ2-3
CASSITSLPTDTQYF
TGTGCCAGCAGCATTACTAGTTTACCCACAGATACGCAGTATTTT
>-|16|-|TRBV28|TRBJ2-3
CASSFILLGGPDTQYF
TGTGCCAGCAGTTTTATCCTTCTGGGGGGCCCAGATACGCAGTATTTT
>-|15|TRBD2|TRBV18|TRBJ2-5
CASSFLAGGLETQYF
TGTGCCAGCTCATTTCTAGCGGGAGGGCTGGAGACCCAGTACTTC
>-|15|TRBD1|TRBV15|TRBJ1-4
CATSPGGPPNEKLFF
TGTGCCACCAGCCCAGGGGGGCCCCCTAATGAAAAACTGTTTTTT
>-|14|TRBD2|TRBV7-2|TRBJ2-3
CASSVSGVGDTQYF
TGTGCCAGCAGCGTTAGCGGGGTGGGAGATACGCAGTATTTT
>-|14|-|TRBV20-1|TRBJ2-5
CSAGFLENQETQYF
TGCAGTGCTGGTTTCCTAGAGAACCAAGAGACCCAGTACTTC
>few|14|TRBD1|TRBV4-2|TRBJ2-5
CASSRLTGTETQYF
TGTGCCAGCAGCCGCCTGACAGGGACAGAGACCCAGTACTTC
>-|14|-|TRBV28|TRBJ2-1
CASRYKSSYNEQFF
TGTGCCAGCAGGTACAAGAGCTCCTACAATGAGCAGTTCTTC
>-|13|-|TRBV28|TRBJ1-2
CASSDPGLGGYTF
TGTGCCAGCAGTGACCCAGGGTTGGGTGGCTACACCTTC
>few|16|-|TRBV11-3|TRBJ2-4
CASSLGGAGTKNIQYF
TGTGCCAGCAGCTTAGGGGGTGCGGGGACCAAAAACATTCAGTACTTC
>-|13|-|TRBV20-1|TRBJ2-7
CSARGGFAGEQYF
TGCAGTGCTAGGGGTGGGTTCGCCGGCGAGCAGTACTTC
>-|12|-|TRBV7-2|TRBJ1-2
CTSSYRDYGYTF
TGTACCAGCAGCTACAGGGACTATGGCTACACCTTC